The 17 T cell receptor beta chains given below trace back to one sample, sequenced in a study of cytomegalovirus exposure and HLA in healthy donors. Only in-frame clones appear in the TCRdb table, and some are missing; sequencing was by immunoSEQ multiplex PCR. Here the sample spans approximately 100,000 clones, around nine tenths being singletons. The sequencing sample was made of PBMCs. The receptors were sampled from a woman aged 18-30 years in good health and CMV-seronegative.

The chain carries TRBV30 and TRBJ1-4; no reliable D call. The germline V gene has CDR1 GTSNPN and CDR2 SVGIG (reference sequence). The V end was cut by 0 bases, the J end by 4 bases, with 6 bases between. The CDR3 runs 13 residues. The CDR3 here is CAWSVRHNEKLFF. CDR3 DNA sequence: TGTGCCTGGAGTGTGAGACATAATGAAAAACTGTTTTTT.

The CDR3 protein is CASSAQTGVRTDTQYF. For the CDR3, the DNA is TGTGCCAGCAGCGCCCAGACAGGGGTCCGCACAGATACGCAGTATTTT. The rearrangement links TRBV11-2 to TRBJ2-3, with TRBD1 matching over 8 bases. Germline V CDR1 and CDR2: SGHAT, FQNNGV. This CDR3 spans 16 amino acids. Germline trimming cut 5 bases from V and 1 base from J; bases unmatched to any gene: 8.

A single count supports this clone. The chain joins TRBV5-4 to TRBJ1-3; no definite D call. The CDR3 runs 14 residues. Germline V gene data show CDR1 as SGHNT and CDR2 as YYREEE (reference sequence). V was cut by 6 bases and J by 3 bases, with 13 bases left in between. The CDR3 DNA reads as TGTGCCAGCACCGACCTCGACTATGGAAACACCATATATTTT. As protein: CASTDLDYGNTIYF.

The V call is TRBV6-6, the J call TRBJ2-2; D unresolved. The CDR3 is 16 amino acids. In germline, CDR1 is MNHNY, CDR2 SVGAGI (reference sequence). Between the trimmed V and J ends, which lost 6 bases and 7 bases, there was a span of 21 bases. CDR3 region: CASSRVLPGSGGELFF. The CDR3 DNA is TGTGCCAGCAGCCGAGTGCTACCAGGATCCGGCGGGGAGCTGTTTTTT.

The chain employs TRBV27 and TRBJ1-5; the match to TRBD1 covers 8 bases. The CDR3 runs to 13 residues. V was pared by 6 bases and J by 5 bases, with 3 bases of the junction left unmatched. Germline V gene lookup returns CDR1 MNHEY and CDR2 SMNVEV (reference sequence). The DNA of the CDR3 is TGTGCCAGCAGGTCAGGGGGCGATCAGCCCCAGCATTTT. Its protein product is CASRSGGDQPQHF.

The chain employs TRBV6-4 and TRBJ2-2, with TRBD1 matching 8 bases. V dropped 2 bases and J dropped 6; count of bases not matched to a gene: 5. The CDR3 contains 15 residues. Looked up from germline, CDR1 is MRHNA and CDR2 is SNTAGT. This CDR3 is CASSDTQGASGELFF. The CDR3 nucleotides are TGTGCCAGCAGTGACACTCAGGGGGCGTCCGGGGAGCTGTTTTTT.

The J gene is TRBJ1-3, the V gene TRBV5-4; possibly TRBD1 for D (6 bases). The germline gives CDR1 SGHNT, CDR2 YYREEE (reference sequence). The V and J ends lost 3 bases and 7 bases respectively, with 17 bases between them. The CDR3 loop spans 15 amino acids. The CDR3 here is CASSSQQGVVNTIYF. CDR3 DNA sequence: TGTGCCAGCAGCTCACAACAGGGTGTTGTTAACACCATATATTTT.

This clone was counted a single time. CDR3 in DNA: TGTGCCAGCAGTGCGGGCTCCTACAATGAGCAGTTCTTC. This encodes CASSAGSYNEQFF. The chain carries TRBV6-4 and TRBJ2-1; D is unclear. With 4 bases removed from V and 0 bases from J, the gap between germline ends came to 4 bases. The CDR3 is 13 amino acids. Germline assignment: CDR1 MRHNA and CDR2 SNTAGT.

The CDR3 bases are TGCGCCAGCAGCCAATACCTGGGAGCACGGGAGCAGTTCTTC. Its translation: CASSQYLGAREQFF. This chain links TRBV4-3 with TRBJ2-1, with a weak D call TRBD2 (5 bases). The V gene's germline CDR1 is LGHNA and CDR2 YSLEER. The length of the CDR3 is 14 residues. Trimming took off 2 bases at V and 10 bases at J, with 15 bases between the two ends.

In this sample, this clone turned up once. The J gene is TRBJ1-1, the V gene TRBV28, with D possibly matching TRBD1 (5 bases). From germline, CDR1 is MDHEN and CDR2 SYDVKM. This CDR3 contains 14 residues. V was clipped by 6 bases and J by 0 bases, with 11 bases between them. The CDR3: CASRLGLLNTEAFF. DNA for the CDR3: TGTGCCAGCAGGCTGGGACTTTTGAACACTGAAGCTTTCTTT. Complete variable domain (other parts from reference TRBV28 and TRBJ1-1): DVKVTQSSRYLVKRTGEKVFLECVQDMDHENMFWYRQDPGLGLRLIYFSYDVKMKEKGDIPEGYSVSREKKERFSLILESASTNQTSMYLCASRLGLLNTEAFFGQGTRLTVV.

CDR3 nucleotides: TGTGCCAGCAGCTTTAGAGGGAACTCTGGGGCCAACGTCCTGACTTTC. Translation gives CASSFRGNSGANVLTF. The chain employs TRBV7-2 and TRBJ2-6, with a possible D match to TRBD2 (5 bases). V lost 3 bases and J lost 0, with 9 bases in between. The CDR3 covers 16 residues. Germline-derived CDR1 and CDR2 are SGHTA and FQGNSA.

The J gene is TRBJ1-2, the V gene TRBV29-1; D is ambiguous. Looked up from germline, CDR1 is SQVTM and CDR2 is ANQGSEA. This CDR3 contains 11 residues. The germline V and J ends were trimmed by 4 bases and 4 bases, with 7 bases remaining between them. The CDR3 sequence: CSVGGLYGYTF. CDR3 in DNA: TGCAGCGTTGGCGGGCTCTATGGCTACACCTTC.

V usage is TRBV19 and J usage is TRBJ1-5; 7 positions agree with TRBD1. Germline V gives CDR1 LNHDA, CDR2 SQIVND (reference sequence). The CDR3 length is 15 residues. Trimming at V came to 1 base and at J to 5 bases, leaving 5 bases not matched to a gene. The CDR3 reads CASSIGRGGDQPQHF. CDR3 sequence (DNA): TGTGCCAGTAGTATAGGGCGAGGGGGCGATCAGCCCCAGCATTTT.

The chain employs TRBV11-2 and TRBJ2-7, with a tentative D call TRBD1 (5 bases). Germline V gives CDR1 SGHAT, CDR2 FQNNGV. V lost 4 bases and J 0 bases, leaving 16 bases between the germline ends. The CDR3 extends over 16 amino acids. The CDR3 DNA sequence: TGTGCCAGCAGCTCAGGTCCAGGGCTAAGCTCCTACGAGCAGTACTTC. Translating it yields CASSSGPGLSSYEQYF.

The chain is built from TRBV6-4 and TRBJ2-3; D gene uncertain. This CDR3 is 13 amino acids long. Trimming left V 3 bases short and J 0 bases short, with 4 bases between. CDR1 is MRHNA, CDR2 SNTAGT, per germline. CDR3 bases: TGTGCCAGCAGTGAGTCTAGCACAGATACGCAGTATTTT. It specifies CASSESSTDTQYF.

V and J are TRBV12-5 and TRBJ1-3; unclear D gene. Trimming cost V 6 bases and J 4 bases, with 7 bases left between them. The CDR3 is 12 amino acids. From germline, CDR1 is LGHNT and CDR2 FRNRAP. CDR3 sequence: CASGSSGNTIYF. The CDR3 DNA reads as TGTGCTAGTGGGAGTTCAGGAAACACCATATATTTT.

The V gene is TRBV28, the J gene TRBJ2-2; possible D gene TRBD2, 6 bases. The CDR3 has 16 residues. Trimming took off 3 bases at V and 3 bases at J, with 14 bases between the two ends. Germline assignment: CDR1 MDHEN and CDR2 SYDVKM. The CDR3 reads CASSFVGGVDTGELFF. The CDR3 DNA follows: TGTGCCAGCAGTTTTGTTGGAGGGGTGGACACCGGGGAGCTGTTTTTT.